Presented here are 28 T cell receptor beta chains from one specimen sequenced in a study of human T cells and chemical hapten exposure. Described time point: patch test 2, 6 weeks after DPC sensitization. Indicated treatment: therapeutic diphenylcyclopropenone sensitization with weekly scalp DPC. In TCRdb, the RACE reads were re-called with MiXCR into one record per CDR3 protein. The data contain under 450,000 distinct CDR3 sequences, over 6% of them singletons. The material sequenced was whole blood, taken in connection with sensitization to the hapten diphenylcyclopropenone (DPC). The receptors were gathered from a woman aged 18-35 years with alopecia areata. Some clones in this sample may be carry-over from other donors' samples.

The chain couples TRBV7-9 to TRBJ2-7; D is ambiguous. V was trimmed by 1 base and J by 2 bases, leaving 3 bases between them. CDR3 length equals 12 residues. Germline V gene sequence: CDR1 SEHNR, CDR2 FQNEAQ (reference sequence). Here the CDR3 DNA reads TGTGCCAGCAGCTTAGTCCCCTACGAGCAGTACTTC. It yields the protein CASSLVPYEQYF.

This clonotype was recorded many times. The rearrangement links TRBV4-1 to TRBJ1-1; 9 nucleotides agree with TRBD1. Germline loops: CDR1 MGHRA, CDR2 YSYEKL. The CDR3 loop spans 18 amino acids. With V trimmed by 2 bases and J by 0 bases, 10 bases remained unmatched. The CDR3, as DNA: TGCGCCAGCAGCCAAACTCCGGGACAGGGCACCATGAACACTGAAGCTTTCTTT. Amino acids: CASSQTPGQGTMNTEAFF.

This clonotype has a count of ten or more. The V and J genes are TRBV29-1 and TRBJ2-3, with 8 nucleotides matching TRBD1. J was trimmed by 6 bases and V by 7 bases; bases with no gene match: 3. Germline-derived CDR1 and CDR2 are SQVTM and ANQGSEA. The CDR3 has 11 amino acids. The CDR3 here is CSADRADTQYF. For the CDR3, the DNA is TGCAGCGCGGACAGGGCGGATACGCAGTATTTT.

This clonotype was seen ten or more times. This chain connects TRBV29-1 to TRBJ2-1; D possibly corresponds to TRBD2 (6 bases). Germline lookup yields CDR1 SQVTM and CDR2 ANQGSEA. This CDR3 has 13 amino acids. Trimming shortened V by 2 bases and J by 4 bases, and 9 bases separated the two germline ends. CDR3 in DNA: TGCAGCGTTGAACCAGGAGGGTACAATGAGCAGTTCTTC. Amino acid sequence: CSVEPGGYNEQFF.

This clonotype has ten or more counts. The genes are TRBV4-3 and TRBJ1-5; D ambiguous. V dropped 0 bases and J dropped 0 bases, with 15 bases sitting between them. Germline V gives CDR1 LGHNA, CDR2 YSLEER. The length of the CDR3 is 18 residues. The CDR3 sequence is CASSQDRWADNSNQPQHF. In nucleotides, the CDR3 is TGCGCCAGCAGCCAAGATCGGTGGGCGGATAATAGCAATCAGCCCCAGCATTTT.

With regard to this clonotype: A much larger clone sits a single nucleotide away, making a read error possible. The gene calls are TRBV2 and TRBJ1-6, with D tentatively TRBD1 (5 bases). This CDR3 has 13 residues. The ends were cut back, 3 bases at V and 7 bases at J, with 7 bases in the middle. In germline, CDR1 is SNHLY, CDR2 FYNNEI. For the CDR3, the DNA is TGTGCCAGCAGTGACAGGGAAAATTCACCCCTCCACTTT. Translating gives CASSDRENSPLHF. Supplemented by reference TRBV2 and TRBJ1-6, the full variable domain reads EPEVTQTPSHQVTQMGQEVILRCVPISNHLYFYWYRQILGQKVEFLVSFYNNEISEKSEIFDDQFSVERPDGSNFTLKIRSTKLEDSAMYFCASSDRENSPLHFGNGTRLTVT.

V gene TRBV4-3 combines with J gene TRBJ2-7; perhaps D is TRBD1 or TRBD2 (5 bases each). Trimming removed 4 bases at V and 6 bases at J, with 19 bases between. The CDR3 is 15 residues long. The germline CDR1 and CDR2 sequences are LGHNA and YSLEER. CDR3 amino acids: CASSPGDLGSPEQYF. CDR3 DNA sequence: TGCGCCAGCAGCCCCGGGGACCTTGGTTCCCCCGAGCAGTACTTC.

For the CDR3, the DNA is TGCGCCAGCAGCTTGCTCTCCACCATGCCCACAGATACGCAGTATTTT. Its translation is CASSLLSTMPTDTQYF. The chain joins TRBV5-1 to TRBJ2-3; D is ambiguous. CDR1 and CDR2 from the germline V gene are SGHRS and YFSETQ. There are 16 residues in the CDR3. V lost 1 base and J lost 2, with 14 bases in between.

Ten or more counts support this clonotype. V is TRBV10-3 and J is TRBJ1-2; D is uncertain. The V end lost 0 bases, the J end lost 6 bases, and 5 bases lay between the germline ends. The CDR3 length is 12 residues. The V gene's germline CDR1 is ENHRY and CDR2 SYGVKD. The CDR3 bases are TGTGCCATCAGTGAGTCGATGGATGGCTACACCTTC. This sequence encodes CAISESMDGYTF.

This clonotype was recorded at least ten times. This rearrangement joins TRBV7-2 to TRBJ2-3, with TRBD2 matching over 7 bases. Germline values: CDR1 SGHTA, CDR2 FQGNSA. This CDR3 contains 18 residues. Losses at the gene ends were 1 base for V and 2 bases for J; bases not matched to a gene: 12. The CDR3 DNA reads as TGTGCCAGCAGCTTAGAGAGCGGGCGGGGGAGTTTCACAGATACGCAGTATTTT. Protein product: CASSLESGRGSFTDTQYF.

This clonotype was detected many times. The chain links TRBV24-1 to TRBJ1-2, with 7 bases fitting TRBD1. The CDR3 is made up of 14 amino acids. V shed 7 bases and J 4 bases; nucleotides not matched to a gene: 8. Per germline, CDR1 KGHDR and CDR2 SFDVKD. For the CDR3, the DNA is TGTGCCACCAGGGTCCGGGACAGCTTCTATGGCTACACCTTC. It codes for CATRVRDSFYGYTF.

This clonotype was detected only once. This may be a read error, as it is one base from a much larger clone. The chain is built from TRBV27 and TRBJ1-1; no clear D. The CDR3 totals 17 residues. V lost 9 bases to trimming and J lost 3 bases, with 26 bases between them. The germline V gene encodes CDR1 MNHEY and CDR2 SMNVEV (reference sequence). CDR3 sequence: CARSPSSIYYKHTEAFF. The CDR3 nucleotides read TGTGCCAGAAGTCCCTCCTCGATATACTACAAACACACTGAAGCTTTCTTT.

Ten or more counts support this clonotype. The genes are TRBV20-1 and TRBJ1-1; D is unresolved. Germline CDR1 and CDR2: DFQATT and SNEGSKA (reference sequence). This CDR3 region has 13 residues. The germline V and J ends were trimmed by 4 bases and 6 bases, with 15 bases remaining between them. The CDR3 coding sequence is TGCAGTGCTAAGGTTGGAGGGCCCCCTGAAGCTTTCTTT. This translates into CSAKVGGPPEAFF.

The sample holds a few counts of this clonotype. This rearrangement joins TRBV24-1 to TRBJ2-3, with no clear D. The CDR3 consists of 15 residues. From germline, CDR1 is KGHDR and CDR2 SFDVKD. V lost 2 bases and J 0 bases, leaving 8 bases between the germline ends. In DNA form, the CDR3 reads TGTGCCACCAGTGATTCCGGATATAGCACAGATACGCAGTATTTT. Amino acids: CATSDSGYSTDTQYF.

This clonotype has ten or more counts. The chain has TRBV7-2 and TRBJ2-1; D remains unclear. Between the trimmed V and J ends, which lost 5 bases and 5 bases, there was a span of 19 bases. CDR1 SGHTA and CDR2 FQGNSA come from the germline V gene. The CDR3 is 16 residues long. The CDR3 nucleotides are TGTGCCAGCAGCCCCATGTTAGTGGCAGGTAACAATGAGCAGTTCTTC. Its translation: CASSPMLVAGNNEQFF.

This clonotype was observed many times. The chain recombines TRBV28 with TRBJ1-6, with 8 bases that match TRBD1. The V and J ends lost 2 bases and 4 bases, in that order; junction bases with no gene match: 1. The CDR3 length is 15 residues. Germline V lookup: CDR1 MDHEN, CDR2 SYDVKM. CDR3 bases: TGTGCCAGCAGTTTAAACAGGGGGTATAATTCACCCCTCCACTTT. It encodes CASSLNRGYNSPLHF.

This chain uses TRBV7-3 with TRBJ2-4, with D tentatively TRBD1 (5 bases). V lost 5 bases and J lost 2, with 16 bases in between. Germline CDR1 is SGHTA and CDR2 is FQGTGA. This CDR3 has 16 residues. CDR3 sequence reads: CASSPNSPGPKNIQYF. CDR3 nucleotide sequence: TGTGCCAGCAGCCCAAATTCTCCAGGGCCCAAAAACATTCAGTACTTC.

This clonotype was seen more than once but under ten times. V is TRBV25-1 and J is TRBJ2-2; the D is unclear. With 3 bases removed from V and 0 bases from J, the gap between germline ends came to 8 bases. This CDR3 spans 15 amino acids. In germline, CDR1 is MGHDK, CDR2 SYGVNS. The CDR3 loop reads CASSDPRANTGELFF. CDR3 DNA: TGTGCCAGCAGTGACCCCCGAGCGAACACCGGGGAGCTGTTTTTT.

The chain couples TRBV18 to TRBJ2-7, with D unresolved. Trimming left V 0 bases short and J 0 bases short, with 6 bases between. The CDR3 contains 14 residues. Germline CDR1 reads KGHSH; CDR2 reads LQKENI. The CDR3 loop is CASSPPRPSYEQYF. DNA for the CDR3: TGTGCCAGCTCACCACCGAGGCCCTCCTACGAGCAGTACTTC.

The table lists this clonotype with a few counts. The rearrangement joins TRBV27 to TRBJ2-2; D unresolved. The germline V gene has CDR1 MNHEY and CDR2 SMNVEV (reference sequence). Trimming stripped 5 bases from V and 6 bases from J, with 22 bases between. The CDR3 runs 17 residues. CDR3 in DNA: TGTGCCAGCAGTCCACTTTTCCGTGAAGGATGGGCCGGGGAGCTGTTTTTT. Translation: CASSPLFREGWAGELFF.

This clonotype occurred a few times. J is TRBJ1-4 and V is TRBV4-2; D may be TRBD1 (5 bases). Germline CDR1 reads LGHNA; CDR2 reads YNFKEQ. CDR3 length: 18 amino acids. Trimming took off 4 bases at V and 0 bases at J, with 18 bases between the two ends. CDR3 bases: TGTGCCAGCAGCCCCCAGATGAGGGGAGAAGCAACTAATGAAAAACTGTTTTTT. Translated, it gives CASSPQMRGEATNEKLFF.

The J gene is TRBJ1-1, the V gene TRBV27, with TRBD1 matching over 10 bases. The CDR3 extends over 15 amino acids. The J segment lost 3 bases and the V segment lost 5 bases, leaving 6 bases of the junction unmatched. In germline, CDR1 is MNHEY, CDR2 SMNVEV (reference sequence). The CDR3 loop reads CASSRPGQGYTEAFF. CDR3 nucleotide sequence: TGTGCCAGCAGTCGCCCGGGACAGGGGTACACTGAAGCTTTCTTT.

This clonotype has only a few counts. V usage is TRBV7-9 and J usage is TRBJ2-7, with no clear D. Germline loops: CDR1 SEHNR, CDR2 FQNEAQ (reference sequence). The CDR3 spans 15 residues. Trimming cost V 0 bases and J 0 bases, with 9 bases left between them. CDR3 bases: TGTGCCAGCAGCTTAGCGCCAGGTTACTCCTACGAGCAGTACTTC. Translation gives CASSLAPGYSYEQYF.

The gene calls are TRBV5-1 and TRBJ1-4; no definite D call. The V end lost 4 bases, the J end lost 12 bases, and 19 bases lay between the germline ends. CDR1 and CDR2 from the germline V gene are SGHRS and YFSETQ. CDR3 size: 14 residues. The CDR3 reads CASSPGDLHNELFF. As DNA, the CDR3 is TGCGCCAGCAGCCCTGGAGATCTCCATAACGAACTGTTTTTT.

The chain couples TRBV6-1 to TRBJ2-1; D is unclear. Trimming removed 7 bases from V and 6 bases from J, with 19 bases in between. CDR3 size: 15 residues. The germline V gene has CDR1 MNHNS and CDR2 SASEGT. This chain's CDR3 is CASKARMADPNEQFF. CDR3 nucleotides: TGTGCCAGCAAGGCGAGGATGGCAGACCCCAATGAGCAGTTCTTC.

This clonotype was seen a handful of times. The chain carries TRBV12-3 or TRBV12-4 and TRBJ1-1; 7 bases align to TRBD1. V lost 5 bases, J lost 9 bases, and 6 bases stayed unmatched. This CDR3 region has 12 residues. DNA of the CDR3: TGTGCCAGCAGTCTGCGGGACAGAAAAGCTTTCTTT. Translating it yields CASSLRDRKAFF.

J is TRBJ2-5 and V is TRBV5-4; unclear D gene. From germline, CDR1 is SGHNT and CDR2 YYREEE (reference sequence). This CDR3 comprises 14 residues. Deletions cut 1 base from V and 1 base from J, with 8 bases between. The CDR3 region has the DNA TGTGCCAGCAGCTTGTCCGCGGTCCAAGAGACCCAGTACTTC. It yields the protein CASSLSAVQETQYF.

This clonotype was detected only a few times. The chain recombines TRBV4-1 with TRBJ1-2, with no clear D. This CDR3 region has 15 residues. The germline V gene has CDR1 MGHRA and CDR2 YSYEKL. V lost 4 bases to trimming and J lost 0 bases, with 12 bases between them. CDR3 DNA: TGCGCCAGCAGCCCGGAAATGAGGGCTAACTATGGCTACACCTTC. Protein: CASSPEMRANYGYTF.